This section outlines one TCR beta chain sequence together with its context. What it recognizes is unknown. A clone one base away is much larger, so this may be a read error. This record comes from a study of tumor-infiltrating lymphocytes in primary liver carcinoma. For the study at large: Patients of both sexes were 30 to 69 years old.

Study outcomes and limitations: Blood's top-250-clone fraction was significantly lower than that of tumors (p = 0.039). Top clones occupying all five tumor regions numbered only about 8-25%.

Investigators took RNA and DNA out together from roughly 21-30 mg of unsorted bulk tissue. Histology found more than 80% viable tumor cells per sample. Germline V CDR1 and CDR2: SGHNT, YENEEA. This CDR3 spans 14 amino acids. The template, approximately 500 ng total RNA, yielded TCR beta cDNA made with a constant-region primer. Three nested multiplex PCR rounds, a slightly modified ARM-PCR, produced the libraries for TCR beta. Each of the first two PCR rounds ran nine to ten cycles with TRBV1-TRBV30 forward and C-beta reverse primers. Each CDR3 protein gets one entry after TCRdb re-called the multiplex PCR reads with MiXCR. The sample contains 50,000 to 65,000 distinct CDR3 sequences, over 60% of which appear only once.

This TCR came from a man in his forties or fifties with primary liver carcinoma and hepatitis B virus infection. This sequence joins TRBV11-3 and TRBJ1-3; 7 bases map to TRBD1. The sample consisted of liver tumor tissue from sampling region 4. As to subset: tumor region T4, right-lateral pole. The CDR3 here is CASSTGLPGNIIYF. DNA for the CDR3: TGTGCCAGCTCGACAGGGCTACCTGGAAACATCATATATTTT.